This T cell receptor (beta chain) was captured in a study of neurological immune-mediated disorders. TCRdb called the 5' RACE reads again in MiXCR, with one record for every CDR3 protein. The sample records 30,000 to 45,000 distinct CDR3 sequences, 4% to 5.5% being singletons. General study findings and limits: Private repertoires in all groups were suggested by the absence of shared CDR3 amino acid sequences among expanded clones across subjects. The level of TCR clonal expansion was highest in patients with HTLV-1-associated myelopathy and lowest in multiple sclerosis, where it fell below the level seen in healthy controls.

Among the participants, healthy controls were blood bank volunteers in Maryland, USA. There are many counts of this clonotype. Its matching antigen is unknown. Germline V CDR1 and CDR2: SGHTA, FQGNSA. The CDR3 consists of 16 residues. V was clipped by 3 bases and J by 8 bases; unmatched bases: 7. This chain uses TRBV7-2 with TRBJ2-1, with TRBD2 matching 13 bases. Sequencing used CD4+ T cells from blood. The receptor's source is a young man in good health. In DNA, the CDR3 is TGTGCCAGCAGCTTTGGAGGGACTAGCGGGGTATATGAGCAGTTCTTC. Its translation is CASSFGGTSGVYEQFF.